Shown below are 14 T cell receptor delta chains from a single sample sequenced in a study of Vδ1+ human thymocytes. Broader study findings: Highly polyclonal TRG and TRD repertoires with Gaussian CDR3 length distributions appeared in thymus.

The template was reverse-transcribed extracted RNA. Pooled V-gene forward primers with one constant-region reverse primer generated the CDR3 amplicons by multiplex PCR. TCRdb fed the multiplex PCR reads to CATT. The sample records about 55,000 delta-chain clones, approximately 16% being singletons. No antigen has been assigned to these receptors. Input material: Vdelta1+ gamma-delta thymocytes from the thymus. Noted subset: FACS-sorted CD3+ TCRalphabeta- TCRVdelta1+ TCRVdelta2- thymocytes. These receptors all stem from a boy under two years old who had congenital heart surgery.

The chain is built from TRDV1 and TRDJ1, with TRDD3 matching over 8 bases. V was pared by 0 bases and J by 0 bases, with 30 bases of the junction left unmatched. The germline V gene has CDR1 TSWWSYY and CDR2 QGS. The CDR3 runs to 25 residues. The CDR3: CALGELGELLVVAYWGISYTDKLIF. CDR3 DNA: TGTGCTCTTGGGGAACTGGGGGAACTCCTAGTCGTCGCATATTGGGGGATTTCGTACACCGATAAACTCATCTTT.

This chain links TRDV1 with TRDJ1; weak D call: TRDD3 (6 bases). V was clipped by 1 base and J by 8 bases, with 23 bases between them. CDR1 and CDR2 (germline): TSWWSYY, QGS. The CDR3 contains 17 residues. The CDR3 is CALGEHLRRGFLGKLIF. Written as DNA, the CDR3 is TGTGCTCTTGGGGAACACCTACGCAGGGGATTTCTGGGGAAACTCATCTTT.

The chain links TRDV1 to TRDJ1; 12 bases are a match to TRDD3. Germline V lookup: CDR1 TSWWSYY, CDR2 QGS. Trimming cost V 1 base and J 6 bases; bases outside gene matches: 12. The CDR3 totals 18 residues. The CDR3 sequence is CALGEPIPVLGDTHKLIF. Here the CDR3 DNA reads TGTGCTCTTGGGGAACCCATACCCGTACTGGGGGATACCCATAAACTCATCTTT.

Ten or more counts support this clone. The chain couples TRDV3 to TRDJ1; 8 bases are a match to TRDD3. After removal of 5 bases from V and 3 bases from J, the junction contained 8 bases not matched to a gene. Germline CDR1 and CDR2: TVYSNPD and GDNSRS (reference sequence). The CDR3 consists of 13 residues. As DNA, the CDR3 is TGTGCCAGATCATTGGGGGATCCCGATAAACTCATCTTT. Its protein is CARSLGDPDKLIF.

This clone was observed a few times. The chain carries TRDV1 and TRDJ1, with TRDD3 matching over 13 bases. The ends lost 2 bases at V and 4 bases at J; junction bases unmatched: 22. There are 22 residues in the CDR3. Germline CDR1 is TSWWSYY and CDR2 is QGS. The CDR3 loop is CALGEGLISYWGIRGLFDKLIF. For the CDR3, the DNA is TGTGCTCTTGGGGAAGGTCTGATTTCGTACTGGGGGATACGGGGGCTGTTCGATAAACTCATCTTT.

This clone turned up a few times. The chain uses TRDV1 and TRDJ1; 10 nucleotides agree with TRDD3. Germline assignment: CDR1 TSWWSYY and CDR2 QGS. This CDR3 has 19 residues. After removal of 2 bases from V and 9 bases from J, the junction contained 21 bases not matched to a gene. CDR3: CALGEGLLGWGILGIELIF. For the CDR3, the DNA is TGTGCTCTTGGGGAAGGACTTCTCGGGTGGGGGATACTAGGCATAGAACTCATCTTT.

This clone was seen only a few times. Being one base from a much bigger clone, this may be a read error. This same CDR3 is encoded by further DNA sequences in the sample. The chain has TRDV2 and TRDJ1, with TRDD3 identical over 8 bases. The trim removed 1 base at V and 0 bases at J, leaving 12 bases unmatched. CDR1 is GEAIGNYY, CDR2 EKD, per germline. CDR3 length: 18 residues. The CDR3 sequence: CACDTGEVLGGDTDKLIF. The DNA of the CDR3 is TGTGCCTGTGACACGGGAGAAGTACTGGGGGGCGACACCGATAAACTCATCTTT.

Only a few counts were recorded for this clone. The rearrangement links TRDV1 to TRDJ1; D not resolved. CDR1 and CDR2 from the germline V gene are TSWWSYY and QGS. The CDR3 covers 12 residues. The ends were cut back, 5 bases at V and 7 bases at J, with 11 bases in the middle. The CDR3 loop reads CALGFFRRKLIF. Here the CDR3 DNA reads TGTGCTCTTGGGTTTTTTCGTCGTAAACTCATCTTT.

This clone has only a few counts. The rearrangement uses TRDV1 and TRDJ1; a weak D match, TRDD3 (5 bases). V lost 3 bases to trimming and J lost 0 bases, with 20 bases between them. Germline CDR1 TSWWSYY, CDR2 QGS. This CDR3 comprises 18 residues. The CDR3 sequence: CALGDWRPGKPDTDKLIF. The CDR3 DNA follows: TGTGCTCTTGGGGATTGGCGGCCTGGGAAGCCGGACACCGATAAACTCATCTTT.

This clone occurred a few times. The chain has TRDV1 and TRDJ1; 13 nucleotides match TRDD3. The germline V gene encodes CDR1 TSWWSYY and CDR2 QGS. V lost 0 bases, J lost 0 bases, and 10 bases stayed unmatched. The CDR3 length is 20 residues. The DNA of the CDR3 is TGTGCTCTTGGGGAACTATGTCGAGTACTGGGGGATACGTACACCGATAAACTCATCTTT. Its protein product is CALGELCRVLGDTYTDKLIF.

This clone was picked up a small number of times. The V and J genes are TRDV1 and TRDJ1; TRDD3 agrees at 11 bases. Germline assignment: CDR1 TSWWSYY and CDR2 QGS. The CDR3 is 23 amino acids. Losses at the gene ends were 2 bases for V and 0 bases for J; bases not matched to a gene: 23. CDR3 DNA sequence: TGTGCTCTTGGGGAAAGATTCCATTTACGCGGCGGGGCTGGGGGATACAACACCGATAAACTCATCTTT. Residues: CALGERFHLRGGAGGYNTDKLIF.

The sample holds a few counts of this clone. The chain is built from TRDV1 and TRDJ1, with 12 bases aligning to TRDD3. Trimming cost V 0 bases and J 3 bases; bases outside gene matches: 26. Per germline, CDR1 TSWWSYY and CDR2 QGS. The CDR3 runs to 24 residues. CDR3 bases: TGTGCTCTTGGGGAACTAGTCGGTCCCCCGTACTGGGGGATACCAATATTACACGCCGATAAACTCATCTTT. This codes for CALGELVGPPYWGIPILHADKLIF.

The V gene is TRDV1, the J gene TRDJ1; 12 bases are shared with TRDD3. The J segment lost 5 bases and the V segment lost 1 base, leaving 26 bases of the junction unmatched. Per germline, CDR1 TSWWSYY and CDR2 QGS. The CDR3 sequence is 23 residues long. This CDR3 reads CALGERNLPPQPRYWGILDKLIF. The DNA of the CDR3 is TGTGCTCTTGGGGAACGTAATTTACCACCCCAGCCTAGATACTGGGGGATACTAGATAAACTCATCTTT.

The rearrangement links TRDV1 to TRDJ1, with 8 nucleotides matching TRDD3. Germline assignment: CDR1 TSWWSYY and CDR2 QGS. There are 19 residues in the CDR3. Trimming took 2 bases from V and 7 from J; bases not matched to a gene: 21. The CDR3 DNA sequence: TGTGCTCTTGGGGAAGTCCTACAGCTCTCTTGGGGGATCTTTTCTAAACTCATCTTT. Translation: CALGEVLQLSWGIFSKLIF.